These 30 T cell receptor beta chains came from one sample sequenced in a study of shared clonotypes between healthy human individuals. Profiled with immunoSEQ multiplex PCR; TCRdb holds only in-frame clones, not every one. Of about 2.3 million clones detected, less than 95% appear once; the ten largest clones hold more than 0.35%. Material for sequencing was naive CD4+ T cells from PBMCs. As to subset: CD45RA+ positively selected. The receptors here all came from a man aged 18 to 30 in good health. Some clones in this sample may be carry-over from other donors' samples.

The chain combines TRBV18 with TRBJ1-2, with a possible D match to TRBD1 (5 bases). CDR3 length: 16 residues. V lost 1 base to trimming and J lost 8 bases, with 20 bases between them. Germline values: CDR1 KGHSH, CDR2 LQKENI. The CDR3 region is CASSPLLTGPNRGYTF. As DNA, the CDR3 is TGTGCCAGCTCACCACTGCTAACAGGCCCGAATAGAGGCTACACCTTC.

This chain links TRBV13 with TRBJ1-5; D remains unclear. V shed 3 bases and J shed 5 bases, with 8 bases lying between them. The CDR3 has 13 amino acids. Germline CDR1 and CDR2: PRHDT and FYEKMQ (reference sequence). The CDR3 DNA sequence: TGTGCCAGCAGCTTTCGGGTTCATCAGCCCCAGCATTTT. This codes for CASSFRVHQPQHF.

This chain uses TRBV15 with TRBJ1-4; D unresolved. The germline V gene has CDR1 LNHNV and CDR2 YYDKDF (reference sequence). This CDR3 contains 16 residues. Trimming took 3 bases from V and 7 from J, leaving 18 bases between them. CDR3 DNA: TGTGCCACCAGCAGGAACCGTATGGCTGTGGGTGAAAAACTGTTTTTT. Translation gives CATSRNRMAVGEKLFF.

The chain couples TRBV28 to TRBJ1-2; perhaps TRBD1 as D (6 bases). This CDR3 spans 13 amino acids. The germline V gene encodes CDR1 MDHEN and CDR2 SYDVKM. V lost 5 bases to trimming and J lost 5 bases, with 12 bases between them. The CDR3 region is CASSIQGPYGYTF. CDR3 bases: TGTGCCAGCAGTATACAGGGACCATATGGCTACACCTTC.

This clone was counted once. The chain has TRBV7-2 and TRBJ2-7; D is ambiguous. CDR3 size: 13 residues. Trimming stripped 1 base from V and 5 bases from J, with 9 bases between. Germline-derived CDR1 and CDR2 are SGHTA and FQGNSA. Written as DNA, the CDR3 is TGTGCCAGCAGCTTAGTAACCGTCAACGAGCAGTACTTC. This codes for CASSLVTVNEQYF.

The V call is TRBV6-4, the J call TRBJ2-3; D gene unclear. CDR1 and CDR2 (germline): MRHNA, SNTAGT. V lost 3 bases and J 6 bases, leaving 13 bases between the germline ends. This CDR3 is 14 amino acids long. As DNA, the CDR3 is TGTGCCAGCAGTGAGTCTCCCCGAAGGGATACGCAGTATTTT. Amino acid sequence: CASSESPRRDTQYF.

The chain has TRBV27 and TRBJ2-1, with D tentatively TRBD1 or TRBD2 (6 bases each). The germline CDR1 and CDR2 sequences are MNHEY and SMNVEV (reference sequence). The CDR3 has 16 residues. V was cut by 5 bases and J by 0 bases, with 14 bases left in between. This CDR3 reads CASSRPRGGSYNEQFF. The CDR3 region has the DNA TGTGCCAGCAGTCGTCCCAGGGGAGGCTCCTACAATGAGCAGTTCTTC.

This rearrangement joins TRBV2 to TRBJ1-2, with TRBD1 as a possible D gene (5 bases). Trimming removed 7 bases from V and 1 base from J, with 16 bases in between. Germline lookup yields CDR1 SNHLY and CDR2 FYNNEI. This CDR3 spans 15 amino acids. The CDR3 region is CASNTRDALNYGYTF. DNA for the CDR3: TGTGCCAGCAACACGAGGGACGCTCTTAACTATGGCTACACCTTC.

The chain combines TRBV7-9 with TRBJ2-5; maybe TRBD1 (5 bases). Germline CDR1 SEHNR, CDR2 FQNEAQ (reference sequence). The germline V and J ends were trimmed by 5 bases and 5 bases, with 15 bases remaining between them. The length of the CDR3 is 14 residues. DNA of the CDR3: TGTGCCAGCAGCGCGCGCAGGGCGTGGGAGACCCAGTACTTC. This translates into CASSARRAWETQYF.

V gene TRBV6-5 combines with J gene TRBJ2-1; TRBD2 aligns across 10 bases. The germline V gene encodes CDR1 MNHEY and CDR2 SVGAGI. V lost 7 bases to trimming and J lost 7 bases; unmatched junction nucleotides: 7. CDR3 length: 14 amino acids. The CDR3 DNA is TGTGCCAGCAAAGTAGCGGGAGGAGTTAATGAGCAGTTCTTC. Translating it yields CASKVAGGVNEQFF.

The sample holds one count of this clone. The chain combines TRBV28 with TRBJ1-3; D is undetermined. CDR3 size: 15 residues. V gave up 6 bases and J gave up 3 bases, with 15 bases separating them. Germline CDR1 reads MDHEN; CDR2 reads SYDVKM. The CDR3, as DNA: TGTGCCAGCAGCGTCATCGTTGCCGGTGGAAACACCATATATTTT. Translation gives CASSVIVAGGNTIYF.

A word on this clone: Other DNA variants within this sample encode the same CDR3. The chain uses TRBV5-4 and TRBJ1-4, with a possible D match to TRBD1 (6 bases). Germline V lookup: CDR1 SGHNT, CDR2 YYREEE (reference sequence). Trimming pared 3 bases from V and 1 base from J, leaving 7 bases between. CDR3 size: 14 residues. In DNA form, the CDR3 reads TGTGCCAGCAGCTCCAGGGGAACTAATGAAAAACTGTTTTTT. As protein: CASSSRGTNEKLFF.

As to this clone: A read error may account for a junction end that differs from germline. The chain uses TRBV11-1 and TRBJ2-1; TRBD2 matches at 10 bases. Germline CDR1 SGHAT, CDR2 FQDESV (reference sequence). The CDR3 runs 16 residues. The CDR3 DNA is TGTGCCAGCAGCTTCCAAGCGGGAGGGCCCTATAATGAGCAGTTCTTC. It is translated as CASSFQAGGPYNEQFF.

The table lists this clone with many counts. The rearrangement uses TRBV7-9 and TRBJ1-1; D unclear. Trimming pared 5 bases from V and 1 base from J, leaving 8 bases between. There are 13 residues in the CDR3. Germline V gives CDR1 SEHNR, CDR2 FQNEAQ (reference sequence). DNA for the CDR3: TGTGCCAGCAGCCAACTGGAGAACACTGAAGCTTTCTTT. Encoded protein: CASSQLENTEAFF.

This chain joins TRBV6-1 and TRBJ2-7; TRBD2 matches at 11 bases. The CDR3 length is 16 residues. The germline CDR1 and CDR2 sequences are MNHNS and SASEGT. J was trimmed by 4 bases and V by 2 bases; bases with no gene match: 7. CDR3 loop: CASSELLASGGYEQYF. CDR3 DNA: TGTGCCAGCAGTGAACTCCTCGCTAGCGGGGGGTACGAGCAGTACTTC.

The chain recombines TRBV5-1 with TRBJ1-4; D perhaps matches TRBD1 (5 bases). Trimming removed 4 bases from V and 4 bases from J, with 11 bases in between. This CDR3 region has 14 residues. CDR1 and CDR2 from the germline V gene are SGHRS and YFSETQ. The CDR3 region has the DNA TGCGCCAGCAGCCAGGGTTCGGGTAATGAAAAACTGTTTTTT. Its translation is CASSQGSGNEKLFF.

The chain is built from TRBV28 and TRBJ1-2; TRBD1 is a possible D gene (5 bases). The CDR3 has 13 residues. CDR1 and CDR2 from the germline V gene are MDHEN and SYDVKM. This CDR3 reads CLALGVKRGGYTF. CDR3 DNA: TGTTTGGCGTTGGGAGTCAAGAGGGGTGGCTACACCTTC.

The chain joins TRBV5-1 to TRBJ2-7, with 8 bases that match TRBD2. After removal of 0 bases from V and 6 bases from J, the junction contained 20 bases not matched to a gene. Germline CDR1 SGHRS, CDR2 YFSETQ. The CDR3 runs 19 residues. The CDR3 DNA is TGCGCCAGCAGCTTGGAACCGGCTAGCGGGTGGGGCCAGGTTGGCGAGCAGTACTTC. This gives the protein CASSLEPASGWGQVGEQYF.

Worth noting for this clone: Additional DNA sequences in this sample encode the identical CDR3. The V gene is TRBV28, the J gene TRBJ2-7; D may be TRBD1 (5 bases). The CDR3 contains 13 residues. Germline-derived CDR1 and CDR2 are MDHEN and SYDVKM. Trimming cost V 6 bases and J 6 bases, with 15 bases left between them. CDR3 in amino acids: CASSTPGRAEQYF. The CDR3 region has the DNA TGTGCCAGCAGCACCCCAGGCAGGGCCGAGCAGTACTTC. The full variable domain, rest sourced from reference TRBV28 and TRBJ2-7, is DVKVTQSSRYLVKRTGEKVFLECVQDMDHENMFWYRQDPGLGLRLIYFSYDVKMKEKGDIPEGYSVSREKKERFSLILESASTNQTSMYLCASSTPGRAEQYFGPGTRLTVT.

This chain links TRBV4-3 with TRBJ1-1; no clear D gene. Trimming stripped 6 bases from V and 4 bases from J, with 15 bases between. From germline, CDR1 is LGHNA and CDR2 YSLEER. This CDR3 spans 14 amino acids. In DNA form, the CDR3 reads TGCGCCAGCAGTCCGCGACCCGCGGGCACTGAAGCTTTCTTT. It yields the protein CASSPRPAGTEAFF.

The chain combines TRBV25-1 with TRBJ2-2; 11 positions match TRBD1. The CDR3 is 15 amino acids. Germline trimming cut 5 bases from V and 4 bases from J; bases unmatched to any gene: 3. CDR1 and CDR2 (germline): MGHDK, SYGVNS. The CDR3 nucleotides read TGTGCCAGCAGTAGGACAGGGGGCCGCACCGGGGAGCTGTTTTTT. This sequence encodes CASSRTGGRTGELFF. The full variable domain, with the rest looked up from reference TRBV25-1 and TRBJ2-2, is EADIYQTPRYLVIGTGKKITLECSQTMGHDKMYWYQQDPGMELHLIHYSYGVNSTEKGDLSSESTVSRIRTEHFPLTLESARPSHTSQYLCASSRTGGRTGELFFGEGSRLTVL.

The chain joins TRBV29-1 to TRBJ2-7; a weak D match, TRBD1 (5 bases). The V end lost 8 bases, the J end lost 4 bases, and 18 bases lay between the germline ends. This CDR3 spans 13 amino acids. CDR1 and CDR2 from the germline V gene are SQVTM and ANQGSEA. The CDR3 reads CSPRIGAGYEQYF. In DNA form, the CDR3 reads TGCAGCCCTCGGATAGGGGCAGGGTACGAGCAGTACTTC.

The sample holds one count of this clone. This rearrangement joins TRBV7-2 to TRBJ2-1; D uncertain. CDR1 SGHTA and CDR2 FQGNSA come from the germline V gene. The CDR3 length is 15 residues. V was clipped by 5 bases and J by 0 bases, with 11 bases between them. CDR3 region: CASSLLTRSYNEQFF. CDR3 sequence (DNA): TGTGCCAGCAGCCTTCTAACTCGCTCCTACAATGAGCAGTTCTTC.

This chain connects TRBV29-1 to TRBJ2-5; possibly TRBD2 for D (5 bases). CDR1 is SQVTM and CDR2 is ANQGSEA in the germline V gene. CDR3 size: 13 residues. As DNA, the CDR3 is TGCAGTTTACTAGGGCCGGCGAGAGAGACCCAGTACTTC. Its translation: CSLLGPARETQYF.

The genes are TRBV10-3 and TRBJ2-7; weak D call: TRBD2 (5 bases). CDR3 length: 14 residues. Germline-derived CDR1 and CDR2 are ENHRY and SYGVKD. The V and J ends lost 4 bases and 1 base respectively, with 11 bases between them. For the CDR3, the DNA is TGTGCCATCAGTGGAATACTAGGATCCTACGAGCAGTACTTC. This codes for CAISGILGSYEQYF.

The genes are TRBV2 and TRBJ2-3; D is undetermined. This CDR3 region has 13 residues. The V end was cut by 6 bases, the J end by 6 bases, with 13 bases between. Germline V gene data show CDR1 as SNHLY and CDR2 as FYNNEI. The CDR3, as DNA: TGTGCCAGCAGCGCCGCCCGCTCGGATACGCAGTATTTT. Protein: CASSAARSDTQYF.

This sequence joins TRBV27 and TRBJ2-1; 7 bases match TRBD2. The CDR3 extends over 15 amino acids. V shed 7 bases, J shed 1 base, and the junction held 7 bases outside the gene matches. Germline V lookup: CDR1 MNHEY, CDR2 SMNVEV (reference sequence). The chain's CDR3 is CASTLTSRSYNEQFF. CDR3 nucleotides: TGTGCCAGCACATTGACTAGCCGATCCTACAATGAGCAGTTCTTC.

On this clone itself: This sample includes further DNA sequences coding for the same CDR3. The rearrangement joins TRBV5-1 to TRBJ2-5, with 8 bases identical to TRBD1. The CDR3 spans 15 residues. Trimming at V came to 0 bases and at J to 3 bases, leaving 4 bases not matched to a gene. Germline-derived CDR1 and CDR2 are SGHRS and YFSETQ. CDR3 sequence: CASSLVPGGEETQYF. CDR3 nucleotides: TGCGCCAGCAGCTTGGTTCCAGGGGGCGAAGAGACCCAGTACTTC.

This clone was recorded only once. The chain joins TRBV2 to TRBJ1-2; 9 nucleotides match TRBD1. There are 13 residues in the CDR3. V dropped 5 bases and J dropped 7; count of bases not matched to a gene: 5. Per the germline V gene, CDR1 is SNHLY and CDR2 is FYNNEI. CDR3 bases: TGTGCCAGCAGTCAACAGGGGGCTTTTGGCTACACCTTC. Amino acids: CASSQQGAFGYTF.

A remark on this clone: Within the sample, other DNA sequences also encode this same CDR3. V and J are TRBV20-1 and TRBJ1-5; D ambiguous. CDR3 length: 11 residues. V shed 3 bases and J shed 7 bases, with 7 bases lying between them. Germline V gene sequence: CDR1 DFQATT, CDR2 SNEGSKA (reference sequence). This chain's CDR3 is CSASRGQPQHF. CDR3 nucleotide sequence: TGCAGTGCTAGTCGTGGCCAGCCCCAGCATTTT.